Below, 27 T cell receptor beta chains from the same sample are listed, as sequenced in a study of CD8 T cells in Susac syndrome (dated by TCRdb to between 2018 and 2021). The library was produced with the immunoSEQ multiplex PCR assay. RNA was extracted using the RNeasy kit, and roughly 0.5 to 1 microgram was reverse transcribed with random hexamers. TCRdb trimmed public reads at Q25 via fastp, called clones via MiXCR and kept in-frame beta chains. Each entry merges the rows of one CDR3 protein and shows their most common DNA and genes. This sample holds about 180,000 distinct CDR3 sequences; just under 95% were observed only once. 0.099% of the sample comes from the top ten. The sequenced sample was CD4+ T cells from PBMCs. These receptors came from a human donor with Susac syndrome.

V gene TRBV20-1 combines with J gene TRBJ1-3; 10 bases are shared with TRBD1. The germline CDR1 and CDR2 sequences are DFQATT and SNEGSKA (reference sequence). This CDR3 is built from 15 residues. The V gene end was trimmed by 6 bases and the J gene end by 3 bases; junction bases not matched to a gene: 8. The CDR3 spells CSAPTGGSFGNTIYF. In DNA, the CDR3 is TGCAGTGCACCGACAGGGGGCTCTTTTGGAAACACCATATATTTT.

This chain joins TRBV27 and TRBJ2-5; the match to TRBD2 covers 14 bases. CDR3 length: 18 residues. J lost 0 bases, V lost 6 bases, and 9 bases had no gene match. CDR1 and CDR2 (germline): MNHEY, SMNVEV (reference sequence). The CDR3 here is CASRHSGTSGRHQETQYF. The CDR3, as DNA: TGTGCCAGCAGACACTCCGGGACTAGCGGGAGACACCAAGAGACCCAGTACTTC.

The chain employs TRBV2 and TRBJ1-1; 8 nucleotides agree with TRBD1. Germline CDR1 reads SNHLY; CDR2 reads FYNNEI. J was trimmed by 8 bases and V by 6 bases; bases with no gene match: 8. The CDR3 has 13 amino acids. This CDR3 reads CASSRGPSGEAFF. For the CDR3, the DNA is TGTGCCAGCAGCAGGGGGCCATCAGGGGAAGCTTTCTTT.

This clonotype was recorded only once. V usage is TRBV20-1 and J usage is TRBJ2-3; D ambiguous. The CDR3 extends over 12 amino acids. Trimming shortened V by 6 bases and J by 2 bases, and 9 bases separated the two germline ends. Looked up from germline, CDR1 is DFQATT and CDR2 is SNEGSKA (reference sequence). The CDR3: CSARKTTDTQYF. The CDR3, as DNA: TGCAGTGCGAGGAAGACCACAGATACGCAGTATTTT.

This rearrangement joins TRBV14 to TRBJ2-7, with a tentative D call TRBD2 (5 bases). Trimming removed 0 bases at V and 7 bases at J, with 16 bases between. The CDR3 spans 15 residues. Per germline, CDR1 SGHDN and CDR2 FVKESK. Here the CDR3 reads CASSQDHSYSGEQYF. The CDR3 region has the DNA TGTGCCAGCAGCCAAGATCATAGTTATTCGGGGGAGCAGTACTTC.

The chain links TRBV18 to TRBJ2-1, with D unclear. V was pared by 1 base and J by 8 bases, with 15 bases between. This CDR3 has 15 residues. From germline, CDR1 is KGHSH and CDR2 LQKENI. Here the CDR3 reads CASSPRQLTRDEQFF. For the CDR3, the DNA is TGTGCCAGCTCACCACGGCAGCTTACTCGCGATGAGCAGTTCTTC.

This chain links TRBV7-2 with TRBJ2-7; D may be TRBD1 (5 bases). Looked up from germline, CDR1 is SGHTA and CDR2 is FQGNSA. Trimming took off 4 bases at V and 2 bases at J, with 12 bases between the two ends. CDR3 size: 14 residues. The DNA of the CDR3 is TGTGCCAGCAGCTCGAAGGGGCAGGCCTACGAGCAGTACTTC. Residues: CASSSKGQAYEQYF. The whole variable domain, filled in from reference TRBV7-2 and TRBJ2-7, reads GAGVSQSPSNKVTEKGKDVELRCDPISGHTALYWYRQSLGQGLEFLIYFQGNSAPDKSGLPSDRFSAERTGGSVSTLTIQRTQQEDSAVYLCASSSKGQAYEQYFGPGTRLTVT.

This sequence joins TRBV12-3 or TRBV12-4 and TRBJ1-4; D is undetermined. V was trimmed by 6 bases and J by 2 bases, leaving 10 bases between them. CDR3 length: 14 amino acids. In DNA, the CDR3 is TGTGCCAGCAGCCTGACGGTCACTAATGAAAAACTGTTTTTT. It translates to CASSLTVTNEKLFF.

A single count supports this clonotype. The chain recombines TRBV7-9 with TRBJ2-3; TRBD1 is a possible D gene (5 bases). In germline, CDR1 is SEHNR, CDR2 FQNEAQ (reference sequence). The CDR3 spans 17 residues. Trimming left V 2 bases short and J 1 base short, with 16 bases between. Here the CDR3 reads CASSLRGSGEGTDTQYF. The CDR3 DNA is TGTGCCAGCAGCTTAAGGGGCAGTGGTGAAGGCACAGATACGCAGTATTTT.

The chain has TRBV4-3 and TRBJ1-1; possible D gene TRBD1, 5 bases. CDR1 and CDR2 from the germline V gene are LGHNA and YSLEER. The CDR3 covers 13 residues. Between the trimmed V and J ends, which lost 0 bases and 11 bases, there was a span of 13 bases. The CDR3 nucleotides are TGCGCCAGCAGCCAAGATCCGGACACCGGGGCTTTCTTT. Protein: CASSQDPDTGAFF.

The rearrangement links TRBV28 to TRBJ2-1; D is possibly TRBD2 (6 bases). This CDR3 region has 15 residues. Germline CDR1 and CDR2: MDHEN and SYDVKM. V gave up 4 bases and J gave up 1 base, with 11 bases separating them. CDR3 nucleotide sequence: TGTGCCAGCAGTTCCAGCGGGCAATCCTACAATGAGCAGTTCTTC. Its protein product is CASSSSGQSYNEQFF.

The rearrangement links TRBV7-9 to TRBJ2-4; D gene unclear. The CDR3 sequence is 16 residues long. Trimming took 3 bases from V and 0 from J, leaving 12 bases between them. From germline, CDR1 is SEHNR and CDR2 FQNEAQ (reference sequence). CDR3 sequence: CASSFPGGQAKNIQYF. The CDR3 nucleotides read TGTGCCAGCAGCTTTCCAGGTGGGCAAGCCAAAAACATTCAGTACTTC.

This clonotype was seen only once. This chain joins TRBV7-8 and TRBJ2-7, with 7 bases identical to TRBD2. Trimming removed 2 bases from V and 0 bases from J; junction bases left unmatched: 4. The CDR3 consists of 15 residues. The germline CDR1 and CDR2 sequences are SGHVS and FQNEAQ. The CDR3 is CASSLHRGVSYEQYF. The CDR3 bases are TGTGCCAGCAGCTTACACCGGGGGGTCTCCTACGAGCAGTACTTC. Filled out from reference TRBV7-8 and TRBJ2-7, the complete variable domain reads GAGVSQSPRYKVAKRGQDVALRCDPISGHVSLFWYQQALGQGPEFLTYFQNEAQLDKSGLPSDRFFAERPEGSVSTLKIQRTQQEDSAVYLCASSLHRGVSYEQYFGPGTRLTVT.

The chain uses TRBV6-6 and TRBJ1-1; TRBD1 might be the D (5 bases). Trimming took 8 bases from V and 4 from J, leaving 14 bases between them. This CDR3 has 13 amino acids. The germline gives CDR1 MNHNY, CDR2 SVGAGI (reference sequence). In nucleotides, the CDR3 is TGTGCCAGCGACTCAGGGTGGGGCACTGAAGCTTTCTTT. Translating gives CASDSGWGTEAFF.

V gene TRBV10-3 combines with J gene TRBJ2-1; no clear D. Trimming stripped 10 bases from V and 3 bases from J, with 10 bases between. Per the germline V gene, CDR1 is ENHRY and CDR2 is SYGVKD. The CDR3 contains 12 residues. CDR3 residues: CATTNLYNEQFF. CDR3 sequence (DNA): TGTGCCACCACGAACCTCTACAATGAGCAGTTCTTC.

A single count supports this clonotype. The CDR3 loop is CASSQARAGANVLTF. The CDR3 DNA reads TGCGCCAGCAGCCAAGCAAGAGCTGGGGCCAACGTCCTGACTTTC. This chain connects TRBV4-1 to TRBJ2-6; D gene unclear. The V gene's germline CDR1 is MGHRA and CDR2 YSYEKL. The CDR3 loop spans 15 amino acids. V lost 1 base and J 2 bases, leaving 6 bases between the germline ends.

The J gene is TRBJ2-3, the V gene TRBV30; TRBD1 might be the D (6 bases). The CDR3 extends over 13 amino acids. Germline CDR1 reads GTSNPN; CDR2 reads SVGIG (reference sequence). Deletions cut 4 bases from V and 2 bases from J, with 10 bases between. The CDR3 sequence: CAWTGDLTDTQYF. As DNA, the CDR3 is TGTGCCTGGACAGGGGACCTCACAGATACGCAGTATTTT.

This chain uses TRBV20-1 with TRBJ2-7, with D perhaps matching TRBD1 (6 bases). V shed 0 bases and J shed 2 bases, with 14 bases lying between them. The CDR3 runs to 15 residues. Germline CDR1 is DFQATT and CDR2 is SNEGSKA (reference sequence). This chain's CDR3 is CSAREPHGQTYEQYF. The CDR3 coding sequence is TGCAGTGCTAGAGAGCCGCACGGACAGACCTACGAGCAGTACTTC.

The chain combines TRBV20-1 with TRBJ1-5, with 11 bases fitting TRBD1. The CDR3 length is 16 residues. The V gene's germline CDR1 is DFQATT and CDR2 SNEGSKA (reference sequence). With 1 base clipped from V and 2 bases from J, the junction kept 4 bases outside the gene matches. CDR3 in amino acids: CSARADRGLGNQPQHF. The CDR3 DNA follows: TGCAGTGCTAGAGCGGACAGGGGGCTCGGCAATCAGCCCCAGCATTTT.

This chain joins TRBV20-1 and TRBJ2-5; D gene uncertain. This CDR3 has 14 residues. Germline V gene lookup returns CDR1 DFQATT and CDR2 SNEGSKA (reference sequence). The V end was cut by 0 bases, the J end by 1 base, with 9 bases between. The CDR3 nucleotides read TGCAGTGCTAGAGACGGGCCCAGCCAAGAGACCCAGTACTTC. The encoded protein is CSARDGPSQETQYF.

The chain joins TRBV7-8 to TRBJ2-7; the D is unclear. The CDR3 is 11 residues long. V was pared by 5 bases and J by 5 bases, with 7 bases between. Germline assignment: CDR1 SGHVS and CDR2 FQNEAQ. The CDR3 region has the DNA TGTGCCAGCAGCCTACGTCACGAGCAGTACTTC. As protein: CASSLRHEQYF.

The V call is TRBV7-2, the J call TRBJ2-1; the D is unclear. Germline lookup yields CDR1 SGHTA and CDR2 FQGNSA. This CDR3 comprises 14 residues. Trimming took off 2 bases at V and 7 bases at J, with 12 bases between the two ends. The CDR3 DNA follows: TGTGCCAGCAGCTTAAACCCAATCGGAAATGAGCAGTTCTTC. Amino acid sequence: CASSLNPIGNEQFF.

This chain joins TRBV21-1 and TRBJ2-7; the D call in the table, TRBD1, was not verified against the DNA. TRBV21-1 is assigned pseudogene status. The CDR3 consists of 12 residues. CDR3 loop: CANWGTYYEQYF. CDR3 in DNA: TGTGCCAACTGGGGCACGTACTACGAGCAGTACTTC.

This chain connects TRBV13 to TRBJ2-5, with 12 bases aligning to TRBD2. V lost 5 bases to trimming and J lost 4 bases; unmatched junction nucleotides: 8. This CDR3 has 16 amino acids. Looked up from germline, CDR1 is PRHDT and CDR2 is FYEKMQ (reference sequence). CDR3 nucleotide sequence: TGTGCCAGCAGCCCCAGACTAGCGGGGGTAGGAGAGACCCAGTACTTC. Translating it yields CASSPRLAGVGETQYF. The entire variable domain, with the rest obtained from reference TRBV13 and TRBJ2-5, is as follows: AAGVIQSPRHLIKEKRETATLKCYPIPRHDTVYWYQQGPGQDPQFLISFYEKMQSDKGSIPDRFSAQQFSDYHSELNMSSLELGDSALYFCASSPRLAGVGETQYFGPGTRLLVL.

CDR3 loop: CATGQELSNTEAFF. The CDR3 bases are TGTGCCACCGGACAGGAGCTATCGAACACTGAAGCTTTCTTT. J is TRBJ1-1 and V is TRBV2; 7 bases are a match to TRBD1. The CDR3 runs to 14 residues. CDR1 SNHLY and CDR2 FYNNEI come from the germline V gene. V shed 10 bases and J 1 base; nucleotides not matched to a gene: 9. The full variable domain, its missing parts supplied by reference TRBV2 and TRBJ1-1, is EPEVTQTPSHQVTQMGQEVILRCVPISNHLYFYWYRQILGQKVEFLVSFYNNEISEKSEIFDDQFSVERPDGSNFTLKIRSTKLEDSAMYFCATGQELSNTEAFFGQGTRLTVV.

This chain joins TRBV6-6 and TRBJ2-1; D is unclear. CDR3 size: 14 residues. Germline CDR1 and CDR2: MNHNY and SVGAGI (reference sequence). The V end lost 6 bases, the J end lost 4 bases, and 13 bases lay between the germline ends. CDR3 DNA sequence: TGTGCCAGCAGCGCCAGGAGAGATTACAATGAGCAGTTCTTC. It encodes CASSARRDYNEQFF.

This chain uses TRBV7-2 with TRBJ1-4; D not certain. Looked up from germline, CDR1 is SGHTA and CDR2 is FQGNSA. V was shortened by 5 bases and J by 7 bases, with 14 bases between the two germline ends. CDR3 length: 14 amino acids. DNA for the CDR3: TGTGCCAGCAGCCCAAGGACTAGCGGTGAAAAACTGTTTTTT. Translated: CASSPRTSGEKLFF.